This T cell receptor beta chain appears in the sequencing data of a study of STAT3 mutations in large granular lymphocyte leukemia. The study's findings and limits: Persisting codominant clonotypes may have hidden a small pathogenic clone. In about 30% of the 18 patients, new TCR clonotypes emerged after therapy. Suggested: STAT3 mutation was not the ancestral event for these clonal expansions. Sampling intervals varied between patients and samples. In T-cell large granular lymphocyte leukemia, about half of patients showed multiple immunodominant subclonotypes.

The CDR3 consists of 13 residues. CDR1 is MGHRA and CDR2 is YSYEKL in the germline V gene. The ends were cut back, 1 base at V and 6 bases at J, with 7 bases in the middle. The data were produced by immunoSEQ multiplex PCR, yet TCRdb's version contains in-frame clones alone and is incomplete. Of 6,000 to 9,500 clones in the sample, around 92% were seen once. Points on this clone: The antigen is undetermined.

This TCR derives from a man aged 45-65 years with T-cell large granular lymphocyte leukemia. Some clones in this sample may be carry-over from other donors' samples. The chain is built from TRBV4-1 and TRBJ2-4, with a weak D call TRBD1 (6 bases). Sequenced input: peripheral blood mononuclear cells. The CDR3 is CASSQGTVNIQYF. Here the CDR3 DNA reads TGCGCCAGCAGCCAAGGGACAGTAAACATTCAGTACTTC.